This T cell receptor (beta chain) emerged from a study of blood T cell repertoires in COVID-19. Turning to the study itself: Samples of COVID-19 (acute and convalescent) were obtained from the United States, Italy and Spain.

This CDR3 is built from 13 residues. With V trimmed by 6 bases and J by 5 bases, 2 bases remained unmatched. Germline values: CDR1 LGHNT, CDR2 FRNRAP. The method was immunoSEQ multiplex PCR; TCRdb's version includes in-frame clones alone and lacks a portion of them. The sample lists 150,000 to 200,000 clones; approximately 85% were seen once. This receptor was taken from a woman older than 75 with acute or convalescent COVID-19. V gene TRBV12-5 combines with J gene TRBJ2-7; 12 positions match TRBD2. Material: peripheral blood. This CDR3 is CASGLAGGNEQYF. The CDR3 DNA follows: TGTGCTAGTGGACTAGCGGGGGGAAACGAGCAGTACTTC.